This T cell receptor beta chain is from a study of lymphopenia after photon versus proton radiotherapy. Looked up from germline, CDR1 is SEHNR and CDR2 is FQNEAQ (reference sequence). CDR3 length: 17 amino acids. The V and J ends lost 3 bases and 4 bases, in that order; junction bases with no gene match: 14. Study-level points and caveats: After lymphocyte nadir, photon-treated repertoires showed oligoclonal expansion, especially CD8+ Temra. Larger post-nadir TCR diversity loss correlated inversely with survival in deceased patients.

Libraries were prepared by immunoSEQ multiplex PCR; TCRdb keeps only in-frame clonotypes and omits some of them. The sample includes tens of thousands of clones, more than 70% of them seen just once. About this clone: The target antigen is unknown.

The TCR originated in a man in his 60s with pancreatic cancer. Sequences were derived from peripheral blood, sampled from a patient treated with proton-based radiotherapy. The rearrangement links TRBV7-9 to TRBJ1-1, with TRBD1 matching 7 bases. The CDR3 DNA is TGTGCCAGCAGCTTGTCTAGCCTACAGGGGAGGAGCACTGAAGCTTTCTTT. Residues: CASSLSSLQGRSTEAFF.